What follows is one T cell receptor (beta chain) and its context. The Seattle patients, enrolled during active infection, were followed longitudinally. The CDR3 extends over 14 amino acids. Trimming stripped 0 bases from V and 7 bases from J, with 10 bases between. The germline V gene encodes CDR1 SGHTA and CDR2 FQGNSA. This entry belongs to a study of blood T cell repertoires in COVID-19. The method was immunoSEQ multiplex PCR; TCRdb's version includes in-frame clones alone and lacks a portion of them. The sample lists 55,000 to 70,000 clones; roughly nine tenths were seen once. The V call is TRBV7-2, the J call TRBJ2-1, with D possibly TRBD2 on 6 matching bases. The source is a man aged 40-55 years with COVID-19, enrolled during active disease. The sequencing sample was made of peripheral blood. The CDR3 coding sequence is TGTGCCAGCAGCTTAGCGGGGGGTGGGAATGAGCAGTTCTTC. Protein: CASSLAGGGNEQFF.